Listed below are T cell receptor beta chains from one sample, sequenced in a study of beta chain features in type 1 diabetes. Produced via immunoSEQ multiplex PCR; TCRdb's table is partial and in-frame only. The profile shows a few hundred thousand clones, roughly 13% of them singletons. The specimen was naive CD4+ T cells from blood. These receptor sequences come from a man aged 30 to 39 with type 1 diabetes. Each CDR3 is given without its conserved first and last residue. Fields, in order: V gene, clone size, CDR3 protein. Not all rows give a size; the values are once, few, many and, for expanded clones, a class.

V: TRBV19; size: .; CDR3: ASRAEGQYGYT
V: TRBV10-3; size: .; CDR3: AIRGTGGDNQPQH
V: TRBV2; size: .; CDR3: ASSGQGTAAEAF
V: TRBV5-1; size: .; CDR3: ASSQQQGDYGYT
V: TRBV20-1; size: few; CDR3: SARLEETQY
V: TRBV27; size: .; CDR3: ASSPYSGRAGYEQY
V: TRBV11-2; size: few; CDR3: ASSFVQARGEQY
V: TRBV7-2; size: few; CDR3: ASSLTGYAYEQY
V: TRBV6-5; size: few; CDR3: ASSYSAAYGYT
V: TRBV4-1; size: few; CDR3: ASSLAGSSSYEQY
V: TRBV6-1; size: .; CDR3: ASGGGSIPNQPQH
V: TRBV27; size: .; CDR3: ASTYVGVSGRTSGELF
V: TRBV11-2; size: few; CDR3: ASSLSLQETQY
V: TRBV4-1; size: few; CDR3: ASSQDPSGDYEQY
V: TRBV5-1; size: .; CDR3: ASNDRGLNTGELF
V: TRBV5-1; size: few; CDR3: ASSVSGTSGRGEF
V: TRBV5-4; size: .; CDR3: ASSQGGAYEQY
V: TRBV29-1; size: few; CDR3: SAEGSGYGYT
V: TRBV18; size: .; CDR3: ASSPGTSGVTDTQY
V: TRBV5-4; size: .; CDR3: ASSLEYGEGEKLF
V: TRBV15; size: .; CDR3: ATSRGVRQGNQPQH
V: TRBV14; size: .; CDR3: ASSQGGARGPGELF
V: TRBV10-2; size: .; CDR3: ASGKADNEQF
V: TRBV7-9; size: few; CDR3: ASTQGNQETQY
V: TRBV5-4; size: few; CDR3: ASSASPILAQSTDTQY
V: TRBV25-1; size: .; CDR3: ASSESPSTEAF
V: TRBV19; size: .; CDR3: ASKPQGAGANVLT
V: TRBV7-9; size: .; CDR3: ASSSPGDEQF
V: TRBV5-1; size: .; CDR3: ASSLDSVYGYT
V: TRBV9; size: few; CDR3: ASSVGSREGTNSPLH
V: TRBV6-5; size: few; CDR3: ASSYSRTSEGETQY
V: TRBV5-6; size: .; CDR3: ASSLAGTATYEQY
V: TRBV7-2; size: .; CDR3: ASSLLGGTGELF
V: TRBV9; size: .; CDR3: ASSVEENEKLF
V: TRBV5-1; size: .; CDR3: ASSLAGGINTGELF
V: TRBV5-1; size: .; CDR3: ASSPEASEETQY
V: TRBV7-9; size: few; CDR3: ASSAGTDPYEQY
V: TRBV4-2; size: few; CDR3: ASSQELRLKNSGANVLT
V: TRBV18; size: .; CDR3: ASSPLDSSNTGELF
V: TRBV5-1; size: .; CDR3: ASSLLGASSYNEQF
V: TRBV29-1; size: .; CDR3: SVDPQRTSTDTQY
V: TRBV5-1; size: .; CDR3: ASSLGDRLSGANVLT
V: TRBV18; size: few; CDR3: ASSLLTSGGAVNEQF
V: TRBV28; size: .; CDR3: ASSARGGSFYNEQF
V: TRBV4-1; size: few; CDR3: ASSHLTGEKLF
V: TRBV11-2; size: .; CDR3: ASSPQETQY
V: TRBV4-1; size: few; CDR3: ASRRTGGFPETEAF
V: TRBV6-5; size: few; CDR3: ASSGGLFAGNEQF
V: TRBV10-3; size: .; CDR3: AISPGQGTYNEQF
V: TRBV6-5; size: .; CDR3: ASSRQGAYGYT
V: TRBV7-6; size: .; CDR3: ASSLQVGHNEQF
V: TRBV5-1; size: few; CDR3: ASSLEPSGRETQY
V: TRBV15; size: few; CDR3: ATSGDRGRRYGYT
V: TRBV7-2; size: few; CDR3: ASSLVGLAGVPYEQY
V: TRBV6-1; size: few; CDR3: ASSQGTGGLREQF
V: TRBV2; size: few; CDR3: ASSGGSGGSYNEQF
V: TRBV30; size: .; CDR3: AWSLRLTSGDTDTQY
V: TRBV23-1; size: .; CDR3: ASSRRRKNQPQH
V: TRBV1; size: few; CDR3: TSSQEGLAGLYEQY